What follows are 14 T cell receptor beta chains derived from one specimen sequenced in a study of T cells after yellow fever vaccination. TCRdb re-called the 5' RACE reads with MiXCR, one entry per CDR3 protein. This sample has over 300,000 distinct CDR3 sequences, with roughly 4.3% found just once. The sequencing here drew on PBMCs, taken 5 days after the yellow fever booster vaccination. These receptor sequences come from a man younger than 30 who received the YFV17D yellow fever vaccine.

The chain employs TRBV7-2 and TRBJ2-5; possible D gene TRBD2, 5 bases. V lost 3 bases to trimming and J lost 5 bases, with 10 bases between them. The CDR3 is made up of 13 amino acids. Per germline, CDR1 SGHTA and CDR2 FQGNSA. CDR3 protein: CASSFYSEETQYF. CDR3 coding DNA: TGTGCCAGCAGCTTTTATAGCGAGGAGACCCAGTACTTC. The variable domain in full, with the rest retrieved from reference TRBV7-2 and TRBJ2-5, is GAGVSQSPSNKVTEKGKDVELRCDPISGHTALYWYRQSLGQGLEFLIYFQGNSAPDKSGLPSDRFSAERTGGSVSTLTIQRTQQEDSAVYLCASSFYSEETQYFGPGTRLLVL.

This clonotype was detected a few times. This chain joins TRBV4-2 and TRBJ2-5; 7 bases are a match to TRBD2. J was trimmed by 4 bases and V by 5 bases; bases with no gene match: 10. This CDR3 spans 15 amino acids. Looked up from germline, CDR1 is LGHNA and CDR2 is YNFKEQ. CDR3 DNA sequence: TGTGCCAGCAGCGGGATCGTGGGGGAGGGAGAGACCCAGTACTTC. Protein: CASSGIVGEGETQYF.

This clonotype was detected a few times. The rearrangement joins TRBV3-1 to TRBJ2-2; no reliable D call. From germline, CDR1 is LGHDT and CDR2 YNNKEL (reference sequence). The CDR3 extends over 16 amino acids. The V end was cut by 1 base, the J end by 4 bases, with 13 bases between. The CDR3 region is CASSQGTVWVTGELFF. Here the CDR3 DNA reads TGTGCCAGCAGCCAAGGAACGGTGTGGGTCACCGGGGAGCTGTTTTTT.

This clonotype was seen ten or more times. The chain uses TRBV11-2 and TRBJ2-5; TRBD1 aligns across 9 bases. Germline CDR1 SGHAT, CDR2 FQNNGV. With 6 bases clipped from V and 3 bases from J, the junction kept 5 bases outside the gene matches. The CDR3 runs to 14 residues. Here the CDR3 reads CASSSGTGKETQYF. CDR3 DNA sequence: TGTGCCAGCAGTTCCGGGACAGGGAAAGAGACCCAGTACTTC.

This clonotype was seen many times. The CDR3 loop is CASTPTQYV. CDR3 nucleotide sequence: TGTGCCAGCACGCCGACGCAGTACGTC. This sequence joins TRBV6-2 or TRBV6-3 and TRBJ2-7; D is unclear. CDR3 length equals 9 residues. CDR1 and CDR2 (germline): MNHEY, SVGEGT. V shed 7 bases and J shed 9 bases, with 7 bases lying between them.

Ten or more counts support this clonotype. The gene calls are TRBV4-1 and TRBJ1-1; no reliable D call. CDR1 and CDR2 (germline): MGHRA, YSYEKL. CDR3 length equals 13 residues. Trimming cost V 4 bases and J 10 bases, with 16 bases left between them. The CDR3 DNA is TGCGCCAGCAGCCCCATTTTAGGTTCTGGAGCTTTCTTT. Translating gives CASSPILGSGAFF.

The V call is TRBV21-1, the J call TRBJ2-1; TRBD1, as called in the table, went unchecked against the DNA. TRBV21-1 is deemed a pseudogene. The CDR3 is 15 residues long. The CDR3 sequence is CASSPGTGGVNEQFF. The DNA of the CDR3 is TGTGCCAGCAGCCCCGGGACAGGGGGAGTGAATGAGCAGTTCTTC.

In its sample, this clonotype was seen many times. The chain combines TRBV11-3 with TRBJ2-1; D is uncertain. V lost 3 bases and J 0 bases, leaving 9 bases between the germline ends. There are 15 residues in the CDR3. Germline-derived CDR1 and CDR2 are SGHNT and YENEEA. CDR3 DNA: TGTGCCAGCAGCTTGATGGGAAGCTCCTACAATGAGCAGTTCTTC. This translates into CASSLMGSSYNEQFF.

This clonotype came up many times. This chain uses TRBV10-3 with TRBJ1-1, with a weak D call TRBD1 (6 bases). The CDR3 loop spans 13 amino acids. CDR1 and CDR2 from the germline V gene are ENHRY and SYGVKD. Trimming stripped 6 bases from V and 4 bases from J, with 12 bases between. CDR3 nucleotide sequence: TGTGCCATCAGGTGGGACATGTCCACTGAAGCTTTCTTT. Translation: CAIRWDMSTEAFF.

The table lists this clonotype with many counts. The genes are TRBV7-2 and TRBJ2-7; TRBD2 matches at 15 bases. Germline V gives CDR1 SGHTA, CDR2 FQGNSA. V dropped 5 bases and J dropped 3; count of bases not matched to a gene: 2. The CDR3 is 15 residues long. This chain's CDR3 is CASSGTSGGLYEQYV. The DNA for the CDR3 is TGTGCCAGCAGCGGGACTAGCGGGGGGCTCTACGAGCAGTACGTC.

In this sample, this clonotype turned up many times. The chain couples TRBV6-2 or TRBV6-3 to TRBJ1-2; D is undetermined. Germline-derived CDR1 and CDR2 are MNHEY and SVGEGT. The CDR3 extends over 12 amino acids. Between the trimmed V and J ends, which lost 7 bases and 3 bases, there was a span of 9 bases. CDR3 coding DNA: TGTGCCAGCACCGGGTCTCACTATGGCTACACCTTC. Its translation is CASTGSHYGYTF.

This clonotype was counted ten times or more. The CDR3 bases are TGCGCCAGCAGCTTGGCCCTAGCTACCCTGAAAGATCCCGGGGAGCTGTTTTTT. Amino acids: CASSLALATLKDPGELFF. V gene TRBV5-1 combines with J gene TRBJ2-2, with a tentative D call TRBD2 (5 bases). This CDR3 has 18 residues. Per germline, CDR1 SGHRS and CDR2 YFSETQ. The germline V and J ends were trimmed by 0 bases and 6 bases, with 21 bases remaining between them.

The chain combines TRBV3-1 with TRBJ1-2, with TRBD1 as a possible D gene (5 bases). The CDR3 sequence is 17 residues long. Per the germline V gene, CDR1 is LGHDT and CDR2 is YNNKEL (reference sequence). Trimming removed 2 bases at V and 4 bases at J, with 20 bases between. In DNA form, the CDR3 reads TGTGCCAGCAGCCAATTTATAGGGCACCTGGGGGGCTATGGCTACACCTTC. It codes for CASSQFIGHLGGYGYTF.

At least ten counts were recorded for this clonotype. This sequence joins TRBV27 and TRBJ1-1; D is unresolved. Germline CDR1 MNHEY, CDR2 SMNVEV (reference sequence). The V end was cut by 1 base, the J end by 6 bases, with 9 bases between. This CDR3 comprises 13 residues. This CDR3 is CASSLLVRSEAFF. The CDR3 DNA reads TGTGCCAGCAGTTTATTGGTCAGGTCTGAAGCTTTCTTT.